The 10 T cell receptor beta chains below all came from one sample that was sequenced in a study of blood T cells in healthy people across ages. Sample-barcoded 5' priming and a J-beta primer mix drove a second PCR of roughly 6 to 12 cycles. TCRdb reprocessed the 5' RACE reads with MiXCR, giving one entry per CDR3 protein. Among about 1,800,000 distinct CDR3 sequences listed, about 30% were seen once. Sequencing input: blood. The receptors originated from a woman in her 30s in good health.

The rearrangement joins TRBV5-6 to TRBJ1-1, with D uncertain. There are 14 residues in the CDR3. V lost 1 base to trimming and J lost 1 base, with 8 bases between them. Germline values: CDR1 SGHDT, CDR2 YYEEEE. The CDR3 region has the DNA TGTGCCAGCAGCTTGCTGGATGGGAACACTGAAGCTTTCTTT. It yields the protein CASSLLDGNTEAFF.

The chain joins TRBV30 to TRBJ1-5; TRBD1 might be the D (5 bases). Germline V gene data show CDR1 as GTSNPN and CDR2 as SVGIG (reference sequence). The CDR3 is 17 amino acids. Trimming left V 3 bases short and J 0 bases short, with 18 bases between. This CDR3 reads CAWRGGTGRGSNQPQHF. The CDR3 DNA follows: TGTGCCTGGAGAGGCGGGACGGGTCGGGGTAGCAATCAGCCCCAGCATTTT.

The rearrangement links TRBV5-1 to TRBJ1-5; D uncertain. With 0 bases removed from V and 3 bases from J, the gap between germline ends came to 13 bases. The germline CDR1 and CDR2 sequences are SGHRS and YFSETQ. This CDR3 contains 16 residues. In DNA form, the CDR3 reads TGCGCCAGCAGCTTGGAGGGCCGAGACCCCAATCAGCCCCAGCATTTT. Amino acids: CASSLEGRDPNQPQHF.

This clonotype was observed a few times. The genes are TRBV6-1 and TRBJ2-7, with 10 bases lining up with TRBD1. Germline CDR1 and CDR2: MNHNS and SASEGT. The V segment lost 6 bases and the J segment 2 bases; nucleotides outside the gene matches: 16. The CDR3 has 18 amino acids. The CDR3 DNA reads TGTGCCAGCAGCTTTAAGCGGGGACAGGGGACCATTCCCTACGAGCAGTACTTC. Its protein is CASSFKRGQGTIPYEQYF.

This clonotype was counted ten times or more. The rearrangement links TRBV12-3 or TRBV12-4 to TRBJ2-1; D is possibly TRBD2 (7 bases). With 7 bases removed from V and 3 bases from J, the gap between germline ends came to 16 bases. This CDR3 has 15 amino acids. The CDR3 sequence: CASTSGGAIYNEQFF. The CDR3, as DNA: TGTGCCAGCACCTCTGGGGGGGCCATCTACAATGAGCAGTTCTTC.

A remark on this clonotype: One end of the junction fails to match germline, which may point to a read error. V gene TRBV15 combines with J gene TRBJ2-5, with D tentatively TRBD2 (6 bases). The CDR3 consists of 12 residues. Germline CDR1 and CDR2: LNHNV and YYDKDF (reference sequence). This chain's CDR3 is CATNRLEDTQYF. CDR3 nucleotide sequence: TGTGCCACCAACAGACTAGAAGATACACAGTACTTC.

V and J are TRBV11-2 and TRBJ1-1; possibly TRBD1 for D (6 bases). Germline V gene sequence: CDR1 SGHAT, CDR2 FQNNGV. This CDR3 comprises 13 residues. The germline V and J ends were trimmed by 7 bases and 6 bases, with 15 bases remaining between them. CDR3 protein: CASKGQGKAEAFF. In DNA, the CDR3 is TGTGCCAGCAAAGGGCAGGGGAAAGCTGAAGCTTTCTTT.

This clonotype appeared a few times. This rearrangement joins TRBV11-2 to TRBJ2-1; D is possibly TRBD1 or TRBD2 (6 bases each). This CDR3 has 14 amino acids. Trimming pared 5 bases from V and 5 bases from J, leaving 13 bases between. Germline V gene data show CDR1 as SGHAT and CDR2 as FQNNGV. The CDR3 here is CASSPRGVNNEQFF. Here the CDR3 DNA reads TGTGCCAGCAGCCCTAGGGGGGTAAACAATGAGCAGTTCTTC.

This clonotype has only a few counts. This chain links TRBV5-1 with TRBJ2-3; TRBD1 agrees at 7 bases. The CDR3 covers 14 residues. The V segment lost 4 bases and the J segment 6 bases; nucleotides outside the gene matches: 8. CDR1 and CDR2 from the germline V gene are SGHRS and YFSETQ. The CDR3 nucleotides read TGCGCCAGCAGCGTCACAGGGGCTTCGGATACGCAGTATTTT. Protein sequence: CASSVTGASDTQYF.

In this sample, this clonotype turned up once. The chain has TRBV5-1 and TRBJ2-7, with 8 bases that match TRBD2. Germline loops: CDR1 SGHRS, CDR2 YFSETQ. V gave up 0 bases and J gave up 7 bases; unmatched junction bases: 15. The length of the CDR3 is 17 residues. This CDR3 is CASSLAAGAGGLHEQYF. The CDR3 bases are TGCGCCAGCAGCTTGGCCGCCGGGGCGGGAGGTCTGCATGAGCAGTACTTC.